The clone carrying this TCR beta chain has just one count. Its matching antigen is unknown. The entry originates in a study of cytotoxic CD8 clonotypes in ibrutinib-treated CLL. On the study more broadly: Of the patients, about 12 were relapsed/refractory, around 16 treatment-naive and about 17 IGHV unmutated. The samples contained around 250,000 productive templates on average. They also contained an average of approximately 100,000 productive rearrangements.

Notes on the study in general: A difference in sampling times existed between sustained-remission and progressing patients.

Frozen-stored PBMCs produced approximately 2 micrograms of genomic DNA for TCR beta libraries. Libraries were prepared by immunoSEQ multiplex PCR; TCRdb keeps only in-frame clonotypes and omits some of them. The repertoire holds 190,000 or so clones, with over 60% as singletons. Specimen: PBMCs, collected after 24 months of ibrutinib treatment. The TCR was taken from a human donor with chronic lymphocytic leukemia.

CDR3 region: CASSEQLAGVDEQFF. DNA for the CDR3: TGTGCCAGCAGTGAACAACTAGCGGGAGTGGATGAGCAGTTCTTC. The rearrangement joins TRBV6-1 to TRBJ2-1; the match to TRBD2 covers 11 bases. V shed 2 bases, J shed 8 bases, and the junction held 5 bases outside the gene matches. The CDR3 has 15 amino acids. CDR1 and CDR2 (germline): MNHNS, SASEGT.